Sequencing of this TCR beta chain was carried out in a study of T cells in Graves' hyperthyroidism and ophthalmopathy. Patients showing uncontrolled infection, other autoimmune disease, pregnancy or lactation were ineligible. Findings and caveats of the study: The model foresaw ophthalmopathy a median roughly 6.6 months prior to onset.

In this sample, this clonotype turned up many times. As yet, its antigen is unknown. Trimming at V came to 6 bases and at J to 4 bases, leaving 2 bases not matched to a gene. The CDR3 length is 13 residues. CDR1 is ENHRY and CDR2 is SYGVKD in the germline V gene. The investigators amplified TCR beta CDR3 regions from RNA transcripts. A first-round RT-PCR of the TCR CDR3 used the HTBI primer set. TCRdb reprocessed the multiplex PCR reads via MiXCR and lists one record per CDR3 protein. The sample has roughly 570,000 distinct CDR3 sequences; 46% are singletons. Source material: peripheral blood or thyroid tissue (not recorded which). The gene calls are TRBV10-3 and TRBJ2-7, with 11 bases matching TRBD2. The receptor was derived from an adult woman with Graves' disease, either hyperthyroidism or ophthalmopathy (not recorded which). The CDR3 reads CAIRGTSGYEQYF. For the CDR3, the DNA is TGTGCCATCAGGGGGACTAGCGGTTACGAGCAGTACTTC.